The clone carrying this TCR beta chain showed up just a few times. Its antigen remains unidentified. This entry comes from a study of Graves' ophthalmopathy and Graves' hyperthyroidism. Hyperthyroidism patients had new diagnoses, durations under 2 months, and ages of 18 to 65. General study findings and limits: The majority of expanded thyroid clonotypes above 0.001 frequency also occurred in blood. This model predicted ophthalmopathy progression (sensitivity approximately 68%, specificity about 72%).

Amplification from RNA transcripts yielded the TCR beta CDR3 regions. The first round was an RT-PCR with HTBI primers, and the second round was a multiplex PCR. TCRdb recomputed calls from the multiplex PCR reads with MiXCR, one row per CDR3 protein. The sample includes about 590,000 distinct CDR3 sequences, 39% seen only once; the top ten take about 4.2%. Germline V gives CDR1 MGHRA, CDR2 YSYEKL. The CDR3 extends over 19 amino acids. V was pared by 2 bases and J by 3 bases, with 26 bases between. The source is an adult man with Graves' hyperthyroidism. V and J are TRBV4-1 and TRBJ2-7, with D tentatively TRBD1 or TRBD2 (5 bases each). The sequenced material came from peripheral blood or thyroid tissue (not recorded which). CDR3 coding DNA: TGCGCCAGCAGCCAACGCGCGTCTGGGACCGAGCTAGCCCACTACGAGCAGTACTTC. Protein sequence: CASSQRASGTELAHYEQYF.